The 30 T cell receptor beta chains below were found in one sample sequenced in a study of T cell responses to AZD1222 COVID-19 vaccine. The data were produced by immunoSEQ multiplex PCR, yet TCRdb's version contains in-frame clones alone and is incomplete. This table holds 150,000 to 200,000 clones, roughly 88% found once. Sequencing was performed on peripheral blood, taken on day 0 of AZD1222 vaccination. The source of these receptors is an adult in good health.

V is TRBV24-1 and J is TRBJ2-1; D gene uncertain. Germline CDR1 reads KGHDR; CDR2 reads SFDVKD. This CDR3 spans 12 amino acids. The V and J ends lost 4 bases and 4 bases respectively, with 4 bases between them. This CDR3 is CATSERYNEQFF. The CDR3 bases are TGTGCCACCAGTGAAAGGTACAATGAGCAGTTCTTC.

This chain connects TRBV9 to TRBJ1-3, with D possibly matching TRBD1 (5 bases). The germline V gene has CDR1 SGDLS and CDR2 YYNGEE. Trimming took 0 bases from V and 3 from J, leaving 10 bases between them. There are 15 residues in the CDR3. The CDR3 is CASSVGGGNGNTIYF. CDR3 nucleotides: TGTGCCAGCAGCGTAGGTGGGGGGAATGGAAACACCATATATTTT.

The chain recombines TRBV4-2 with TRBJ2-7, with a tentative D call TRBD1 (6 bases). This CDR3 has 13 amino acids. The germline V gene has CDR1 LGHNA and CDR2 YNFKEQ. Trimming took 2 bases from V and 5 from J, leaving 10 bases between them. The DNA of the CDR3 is TGTGCCAGCAGCCAAACAGGGTTTCACGAGCAGTACTTC. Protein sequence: CASSQTGFHEQYF.

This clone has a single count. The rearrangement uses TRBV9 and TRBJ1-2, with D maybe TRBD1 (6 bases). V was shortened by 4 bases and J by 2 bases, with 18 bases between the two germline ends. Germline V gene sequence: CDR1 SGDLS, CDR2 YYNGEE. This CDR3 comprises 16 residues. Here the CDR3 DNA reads TGTGCCAGCAGCCTTAAGGACAGCCGAACCAACTATGGCTACACCTTC. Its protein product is CASSLKDSRTNYGYTF.

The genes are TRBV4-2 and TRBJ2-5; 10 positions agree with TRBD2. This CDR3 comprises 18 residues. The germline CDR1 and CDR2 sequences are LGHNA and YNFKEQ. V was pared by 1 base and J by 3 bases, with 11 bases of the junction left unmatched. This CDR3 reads CASSQVGSASGREETQYF. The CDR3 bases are TGTGCCAGCAGCCAAGTTGGGAGTGCCAGCGGGAGGGAAGAGACCCAGTACTTC.

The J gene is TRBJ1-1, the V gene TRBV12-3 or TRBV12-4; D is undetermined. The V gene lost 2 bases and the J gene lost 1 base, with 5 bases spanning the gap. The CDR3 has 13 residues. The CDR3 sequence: CASSLNPNTEAFF. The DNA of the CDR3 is TGTGCCAGCAGTTTAAATCCGAACACTGAAGCTTTCTTT.

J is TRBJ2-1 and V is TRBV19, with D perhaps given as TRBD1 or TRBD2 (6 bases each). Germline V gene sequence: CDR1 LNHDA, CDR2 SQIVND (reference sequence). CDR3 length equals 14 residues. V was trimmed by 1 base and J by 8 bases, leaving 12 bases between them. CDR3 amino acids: CASSIGVGGYEQFF. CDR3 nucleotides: TGTGCCAGTAGTATAGGGGTGGGGGGCTATGAGCAGTTCTTC.

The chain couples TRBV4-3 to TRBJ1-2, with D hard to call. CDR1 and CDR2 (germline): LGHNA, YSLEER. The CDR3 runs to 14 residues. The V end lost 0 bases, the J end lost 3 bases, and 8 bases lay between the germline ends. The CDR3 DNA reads TGCGCCAGCAGCCAAGAACACAGCGACTATGGCTACACCTTC. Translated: CASSQEHSDYGYTF.

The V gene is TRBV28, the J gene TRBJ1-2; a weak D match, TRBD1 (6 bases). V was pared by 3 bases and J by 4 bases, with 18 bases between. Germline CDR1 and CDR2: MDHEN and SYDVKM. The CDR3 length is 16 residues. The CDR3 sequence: CASSLYDRFPFYGYTF. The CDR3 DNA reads TGTGCCAGCAGTTTGTACGACAGGTTCCCATTCTATGGCTACACCTTC.

The CDR3 DNA reads TGTGCCAGCAGCTTGTATAGGGGGCCAGGGGAGCAGTTCTTC. This encodes CASSLYRGPGEQFF. V is TRBV5-4 and J is TRBJ2-1; 7 bases match TRBD1. Germline V CDR1 and CDR2: SGHNT, YYREEE (reference sequence). V shed 1 base and J 10 bases; nucleotides not matched to a gene: 8. The CDR3 runs 14 residues. The variable domain in full, with the rest retrieved from reference TRBV5-4 and TRBJ2-1, is ETGVTQSPTHLIKTRGQQVTLRCSSQSGHNTVSWYQQALGQGPQFIFQYYREEENGRGNFPPRFSGLQFPNYSSELNVNALELDDSALYLCASSLYRGPGEQFFGPGTRLTVL.

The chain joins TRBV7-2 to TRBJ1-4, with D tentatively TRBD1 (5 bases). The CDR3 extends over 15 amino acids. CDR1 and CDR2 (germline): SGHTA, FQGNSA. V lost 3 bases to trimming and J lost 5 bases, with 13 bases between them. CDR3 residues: CASSLRGESNEKLFF. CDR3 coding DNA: TGTGCCAGCAGCTTGAGAGGGGAATCCAATGAAAAACTGTTTTTT.

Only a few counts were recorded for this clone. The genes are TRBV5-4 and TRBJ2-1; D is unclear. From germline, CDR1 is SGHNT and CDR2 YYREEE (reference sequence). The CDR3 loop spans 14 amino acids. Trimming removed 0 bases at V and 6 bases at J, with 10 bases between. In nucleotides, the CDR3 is TGTGCCAGCAGCTTGGAGGGCTCAGGCAATGAGCAGTTCTTC. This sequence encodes CASSLEGSGNEQFF. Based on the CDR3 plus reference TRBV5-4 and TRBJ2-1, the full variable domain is ETGVTQSPTHLIKTRGQQVTLRCSSQSGHNTVSWYQQALGQGPQFIFQYYREEENGRGNFPPRFSGLQFPNYSSELNVNALELDDSALYLCASSLEGSGNEQFFGPGTRLTVL.

DNA of the CDR3: TGTGCCAGCAGCTTAGTACCGAACACCGGGGAGCTGTTTTTT. Translated: CASSLVPNTGELFF. The J gene is TRBJ2-2, the V gene TRBV7-9; D remains ambiguous. The germline V gene has CDR1 SEHNR and CDR2 FQNEAQ (reference sequence). The CDR3 totals 14 residues. The V end was cut by 1 base, the J end by 0 bases, with 3 bases between.

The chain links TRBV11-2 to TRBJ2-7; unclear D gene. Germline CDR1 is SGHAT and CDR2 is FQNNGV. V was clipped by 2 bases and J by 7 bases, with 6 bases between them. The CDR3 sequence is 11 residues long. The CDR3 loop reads CASSLPREQYF. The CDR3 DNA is TGTGCCAGCAGCTTACCGCGAGAGCAGTACTTC.

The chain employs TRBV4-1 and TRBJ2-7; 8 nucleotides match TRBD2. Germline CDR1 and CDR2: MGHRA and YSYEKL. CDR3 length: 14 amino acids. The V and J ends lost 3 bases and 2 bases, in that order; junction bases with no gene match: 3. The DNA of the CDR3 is TGCGCCAGCAGCCAGCTAGCGGGTCCCTACGAGCAGTACTTC. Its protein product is CASSQLAGPYEQYF.

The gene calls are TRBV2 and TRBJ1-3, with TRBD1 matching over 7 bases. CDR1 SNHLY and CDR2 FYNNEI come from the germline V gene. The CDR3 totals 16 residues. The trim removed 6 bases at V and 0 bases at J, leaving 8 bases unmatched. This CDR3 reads CASSRGDRYSGNTIYF. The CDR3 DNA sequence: TGTGCCAGCAGCCGCGGGGACAGATACTCTGGAAACACCATATATTTT.

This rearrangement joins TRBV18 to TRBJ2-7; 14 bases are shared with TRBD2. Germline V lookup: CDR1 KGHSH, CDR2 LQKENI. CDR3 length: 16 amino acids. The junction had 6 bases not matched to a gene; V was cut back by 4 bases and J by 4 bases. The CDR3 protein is CASSRTGTSGRYEQYF. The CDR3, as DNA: TGTGCCAGCTCACGGACCGGGACTAGCGGGAGATACGAGCAGTACTTC.

The CDR3 nucleotides read TGTGCCAGCAGTTTAGGAGGCAGGAGTGAAGCTTTCTTT. It specifies CASSLGGRSEAFF. The rearrangement links TRBV27 to TRBJ1-1; no definite D call. Germline loops: CDR1 MNHEY, CDR2 SMNVEV (reference sequence). Deletions cut 2 bases from V and 7 bases from J, with 11 bases between. This CDR3 region has 13 residues.

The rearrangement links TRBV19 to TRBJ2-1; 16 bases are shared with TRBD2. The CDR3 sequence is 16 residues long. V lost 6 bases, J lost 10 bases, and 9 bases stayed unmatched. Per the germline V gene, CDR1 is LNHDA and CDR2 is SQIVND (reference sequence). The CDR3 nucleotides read TGTGCCAGTAGACCGGGACTAGCGGGGGGGCCGGGAGAGCAGTTCTTC. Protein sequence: CASRPGLAGGPGEQFF.

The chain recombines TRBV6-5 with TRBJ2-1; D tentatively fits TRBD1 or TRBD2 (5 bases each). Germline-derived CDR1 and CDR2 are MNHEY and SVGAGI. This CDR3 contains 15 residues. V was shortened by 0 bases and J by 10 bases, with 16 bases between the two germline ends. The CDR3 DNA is TGTGCCAGCAGTTACTCGGGACGCTCAACGAGGGAGCAGTTCTTC. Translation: CASSYSGRSTREQFF.

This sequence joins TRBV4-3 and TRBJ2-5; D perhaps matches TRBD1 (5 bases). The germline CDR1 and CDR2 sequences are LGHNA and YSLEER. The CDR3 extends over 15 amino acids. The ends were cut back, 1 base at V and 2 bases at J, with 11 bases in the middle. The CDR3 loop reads CASSQGMRQQETQYF. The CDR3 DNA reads TGCGCCAGCAGCCAAGGAATGAGACAGCAAGAGACCCAGTACTTC.

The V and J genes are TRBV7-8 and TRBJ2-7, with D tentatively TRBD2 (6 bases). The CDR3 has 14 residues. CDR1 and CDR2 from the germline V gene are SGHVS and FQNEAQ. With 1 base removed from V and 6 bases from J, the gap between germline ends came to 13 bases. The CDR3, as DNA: TGTGCCAGCAGCTTAGGTCCCGGGGGAGCCGAGCAGTACTTC. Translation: CASSLGPGGAEQYF.

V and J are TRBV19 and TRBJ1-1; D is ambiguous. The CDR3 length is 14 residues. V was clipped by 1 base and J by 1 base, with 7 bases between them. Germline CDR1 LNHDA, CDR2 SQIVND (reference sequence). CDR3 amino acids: CASSIVKGNTEAFF. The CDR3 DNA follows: TGTGCCAGTAGTATAGTGAAGGGGAACACTGAAGCTTTCTTT.

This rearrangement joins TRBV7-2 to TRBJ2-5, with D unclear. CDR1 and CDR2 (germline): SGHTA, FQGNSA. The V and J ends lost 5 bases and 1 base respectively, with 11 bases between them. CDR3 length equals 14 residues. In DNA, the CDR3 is TGTGCCAGCAGCCCGTCCCGGGTCCAAGAGACCCAGTACTTC. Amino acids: CASSPSRVQETQYF.

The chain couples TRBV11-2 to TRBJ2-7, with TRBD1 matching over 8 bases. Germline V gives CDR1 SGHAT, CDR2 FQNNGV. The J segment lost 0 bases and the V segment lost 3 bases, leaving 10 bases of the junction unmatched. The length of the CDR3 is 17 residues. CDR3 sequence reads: CASSFPKRQGSSYEQYF. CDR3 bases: TGTGCCAGCAGCTTCCCCAAAAGACAGGGGAGCTCCTACGAGCAGTACTTC.

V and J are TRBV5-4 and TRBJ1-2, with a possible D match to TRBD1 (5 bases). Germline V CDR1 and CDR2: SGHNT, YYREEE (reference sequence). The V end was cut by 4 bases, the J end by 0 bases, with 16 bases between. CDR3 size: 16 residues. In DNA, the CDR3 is TGTGCCAGCAGCCGTTCCCTTGACAGAACTAACTATGGCTACACCTTC. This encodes CASSRSLDRTNYGYTF.

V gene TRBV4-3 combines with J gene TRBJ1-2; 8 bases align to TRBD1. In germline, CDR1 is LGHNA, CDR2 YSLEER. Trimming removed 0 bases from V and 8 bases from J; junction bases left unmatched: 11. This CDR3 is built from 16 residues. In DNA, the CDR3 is TGCGCCAGCAGCCAAGACACGGGGCAGGGGGCATACGGCTACACCTTC. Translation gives CASSQDTGQGAYGYTF.

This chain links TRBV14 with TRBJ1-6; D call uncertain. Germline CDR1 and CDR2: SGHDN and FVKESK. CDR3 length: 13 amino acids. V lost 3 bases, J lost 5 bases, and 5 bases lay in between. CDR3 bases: TGTGCCAGCAGCCAGATAGATAATTCACCCCTCCACTTT. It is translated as CASSQIDNSPLHF.

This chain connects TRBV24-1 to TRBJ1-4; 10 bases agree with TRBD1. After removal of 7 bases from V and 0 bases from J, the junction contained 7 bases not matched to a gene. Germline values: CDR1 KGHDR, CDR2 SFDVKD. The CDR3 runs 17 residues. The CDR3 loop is CATSPGTGVPTNEKLFF. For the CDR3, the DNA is TGTGCCACCAGCCCCGGGACAGGGGTACCAACTAATGAAAAACTGTTTTTT.

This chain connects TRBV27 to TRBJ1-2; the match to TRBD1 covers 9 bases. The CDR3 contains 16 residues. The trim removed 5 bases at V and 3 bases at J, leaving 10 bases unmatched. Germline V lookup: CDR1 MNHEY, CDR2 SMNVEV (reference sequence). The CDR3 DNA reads TGTGCCAGCAGTCCCCGGACAGGGGTGGCATACTATGGCTACACCTTC. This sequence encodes CASSPRTGVAYYGYTF.